The next 17 T cell receptor beta chains were all read from a single sample in a study of identifying expanded T cells in peripheral blood. Produced via immunoSEQ multiplex PCR; TCRdb's table is partial and in-frame only. The repertoire has about 85,000 clones, about 88% of them found once; the top ten carry roughly 19%. Material: blood. Receptors originate from a person aged 18-70 years in good health.

The CDR3 region has the DNA TGTGCCAGCAGCGAAGGTTGGAGTGGAAACACCATATATTTT. Translation: CASSEGWSGNTIYF. The gene calls are TRBV9 and TRBJ1-3; D gene ambiguous. There are 14 residues in the CDR3. V shed 3 bases and J shed 3 bases, with 10 bases lying between them. Germline V lookup: CDR1 SGDLS, CDR2 YYNGEE.

V is TRBV7-9 and J is TRBJ2-3; D gene ambiguous. The CDR3 has 14 amino acids. Looked up from germline, CDR1 is SEHNR and CDR2 is FQNEAQ (reference sequence). V shed 6 bases and J shed 4 bases, with 14 bases lying between them. The CDR3 reads CASSPLSRPDTQYF. The DNA of the CDR3 is TGTGCCAGCAGTCCACTAAGTCGGCCAGATACGCAGTATTTT.

The V call is TRBV6-1, the J call TRBJ1-5, with D possibly being TRBD1 (5 bases). Deletions cut 3 bases from V and 7 bases from J, with 16 bases between. This CDR3 has 15 amino acids. CDR1 is MNHNS and CDR2 is SASEGT in the germline V gene. CDR3 region: CASSDRVGLGQPQHF. Written as DNA, the CDR3 is TGTGCCAGCAGTGACAGGGTCGGTTTAGGGCAGCCCCAGCATTTT.

This chain joins TRBV13 and TRBJ2-7; D possibly corresponds to TRBD1 (5 bases). V was cut by 5 bases and J by 7 bases, with 18 bases left in between. The length of the CDR3 is 14 residues. CDR1 is PRHDT and CDR2 is FYEKMQ in the germline V gene (reference sequence). CDR3 protein: CASSQGDRVGEQYF. CDR3 nucleotides: TGTGCCAGCAGCCAGGGCGATCGAGTAGGGGAGCAGTACTTC.

The CDR3 protein is CASSDRNNEQFF. The DNA for the CDR3 is TGTGCCAGCAGTGACCGTAACAATGAGCAGTTCTTC. The gene calls are TRBV2 and TRBJ2-1; no definite D call. Trimming shortened V by 3 bases and J by 5 bases, and 5 bases separated the two germline ends. The CDR3 has 12 amino acids. The germline CDR1 and CDR2 sequences are SNHLY and FYNNEI.

The CDR3 coding sequence is TGTGCCAGCATTCAGGGGTCTGGTTCACCCCTCCACTTT. Protein sequence: CASIQGSGSPLHF. The chain carries TRBV6-6 and TRBJ1-6, with a tentative D call TRBD1 (6 bases). V was pared by 7 bases and J by 9 bases, with 13 bases between. The CDR3 runs to 13 residues. The germline V gene has CDR1 MNHNY and CDR2 SVGAGI (reference sequence).

The genes are TRBV19 and TRBJ2-7; D is unresolved. V was clipped by 5 bases and J by 2 bases, with 19 bases between them. Germline V gene sequence: CDR1 LNHDA, CDR2 SQIVND (reference sequence). The CDR3 contains 16 residues. Here the CDR3 reads CASSPRGDLIPYEQYF. The DNA of the CDR3 is TGTGCCAGTAGTCCCCGCGGCGACCTTATCCCCTACGAGCAGTACTTC.

V gene TRBV7-2 combines with J gene TRBJ2-4; 8 bases align to TRBD1. The CDR3 contains 15 residues. After removal of 5 bases from V and 2 bases from J, the junction contained 5 bases not matched to a gene. Germline V gene data show CDR1 as SGHTA and CDR2 as FQGNSA. CDR3 residues: CASSRQGMSKNIQYF. DNA of the CDR3: TGTGCCAGCAGCCGACAGGGGATGTCCAAAAACATTCAGTACTTC.

This chain connects TRBV7-9 to TRBJ2-4, with 10 bases lining up with TRBD1. Germline V lookup: CDR1 SEHNR, CDR2 FQNEAQ (reference sequence). The CDR3 extends over 15 amino acids. Trimming at V came to 2 bases and at J to 9 bases, leaving 7 bases not matched to a gene. CDR3 DNA: TGTGCCAGCAGCTTATCGGGACAGGGGCTACGCATTCAGTACTTC. It encodes CASSLSGQGLRIQYF.

The rearrangement links TRBV4-2 to TRBJ2-7, with D perhaps given as TRBD1 or TRBD2 (6 bases each). The CDR3 extends over 15 amino acids. Germline V lookup: CDR1 LGHNA, CDR2 YNFKEQ. Trimming took 1 base from V and 6 from J, leaving 16 bases between them. The CDR3 loop is CASSQGDFGGSEQYF. In nucleotides, the CDR3 is TGTGCCAGCAGCCAAGGAGATTTCGGGGGCAGCGAGCAGTACTTC.

The V gene is TRBV7-2, the J gene TRBJ2-7; D possibly corresponds to TRBD1 (5 bases). CDR3 length: 15 residues. In germline, CDR1 is SGHTA, CDR2 FQGNSA. Trimming took off 3 bases at V and 3 bases at J, with 15 bases between the two ends. In DNA, the CDR3 is TGTGCCAGCAGCTTTAGCTCCGGACAAATCTACGAGCAGTACTTC. Translating gives CASSFSSGQIYEQYF. The variable domain in full, with the rest retrieved from reference TRBV7-2 and TRBJ2-7, is GAGVSQSPSNKVTEKGKDVELRCDPISGHTALYWYRQSLGQGLEFLIYFQGNSAPDKSGLPSDRFSAERTGGSVSTLTIQRTQQEDSAVYLCASSFSSGQIYEQYFGPGTRLTVT.

The chain joins TRBV2 to TRBJ1-1; 8 positions match TRBD1. CDR3 length: 18 residues. J was trimmed by 0 bases and V by 0 bases; bases with no gene match: 9. Germline V gene sequence: CDR1 SNHLY, CDR2 FYNNEI. The chain's CDR3 is CASSEASPRQGMNTEAFF. CDR3 DNA sequence: TGTGCCAGCAGTGAAGCGTCTCCAAGACAGGGGATGAACACTGAAGCTTTCTTT.

This clone turned up a few times. The V and J genes are TRBV7-9 and TRBJ2-2, with TRBD1 matching over 8 bases. The CDR3 covers 16 residues. V shed 0 bases and J 7 bases; nucleotides not matched to a gene: 7. Germline V gene data show CDR1 as SEHNR and CDR2 as FQNEAQ (reference sequence). Written as DNA, the CDR3 is TGTGCCAGCAGCTTAGCCCCAGGGGGCGAGAGCGGGGAGCTGTTTTTT. It yields the protein CASSLAPGGESGELFF.

This clone was recorded a few times. The chain employs TRBV7-9 and TRBJ2-7; a possible D gene is TRBD2 (6 bases). The CDR3 consists of 16 residues. CDR1 and CDR2 (germline): SEHNR, FQNEAQ (reference sequence). Trimming took 5 bases from V and 2 from J, leaving 19 bases between them. CDR3 amino acids: CASSPWTRGHPYEQYF. In DNA form, the CDR3 reads TGTGCCAGCAGCCCCTGGACGCGGGGCCACCCCTACGAGCAGTACTTC. The full variable domain, its missing parts supplied by reference TRBV7-9 and TRBJ2-7, is DTGVSQNPRHKITKRGQNVTFRCDPISEHNRLYWYRQTLGQGPEFLTYFQNEAQLEKSRLLSDRFSAERPKGSFSTLEIQRTEQGDSAMYLCASSPWTRGHPYEQYFGPGTRLTVT.

This clone appeared a few times. The chain uses TRBV30 and TRBJ2-2, with D unclear. The CDR3 contains 14 residues. Trimming removed 2 bases from V and 3 bases from J, with 10 bases in between. The germline V gene has CDR1 GTSNPN and CDR2 SVGIG (reference sequence). The CDR3 DNA follows: TGTGCCTGGAGTCCCGGGTTTCACACCGGGGAGCTGTTTTTT. This codes for CAWSPGFHTGELFF.

V gene TRBV21-1 combines with J gene TRBJ2-7; the table assigns TRBD1, which was not confirmed against the DNA. TRBV21-1 is a recognized pseudogene. The CDR3 spans 16 residues. CDR3 loop: CASLQAGDRGEDEQYF. In DNA form, the CDR3 reads TGTGCCAGCCTGCAGGCCGGGGACAGGGGGGAGGATGAGCAGTACTTC.

The chain carries TRBV5-1 and TRBJ2-3, with TRBD2 matching over 11 bases. Unmatched junction bases numbered 5, after V lost 4 bases and J lost 4 bases. Germline V gene sequence: CDR1 SGHRS, CDR2 YFSETQ. The CDR3 is 15 residues long. The CDR3 DNA sequence: TGCGCCAGCAGCCCGGGACTAGCGGACTCAGATACGCAGTATTTT. This translates into CASSPGLADSDTQYF. Full variable domain (missing parts from reference TRBV5-1 and TRBJ2-3): KAGVTQTPRYLIKTRGQQVTLSCSPISGHRSVSWYQQTPGQGLQFLFEYFSETQRNKGNFPGRFSGRQFSNSRSEMNVSTLELGDSALYLCASSPGLADSDTQYFGPGTRLTVL.